The 25 T cell receptor beta chains below come from one sample, sequenced in a study of Ad26.COV2.S vaccination and SARS-CoV-2 variants. Regarding treatment: roughly 18 received Ad26.COV2.S at low or high dose, single or two shots; a few received placebo; per-sample allocation not given. Sampling took place 63 days after the first vaccine or placebo injection. Sequenced by immunoSEQ multiplex PCR; TCRdb stores in-frame clones only, minus some. The sample holds about 280,000 clones, around 87% seen once. Specimen: peripheral blood, collected in a trial of Ad26.COV2.S vaccine versus placebo. These receptors came from a person between 18 and 65 years old who received the Ad26.COV2.S COVID-19 vaccine or a placebo.

This rearrangement joins TRBV5-1 to TRBJ1-1; 9 positions match TRBD1. In germline, CDR1 is SGHRS, CDR2 YFSETQ. The ends lost 4 bases at V and 5 bases at J; junction bases unmatched: 18. This CDR3 region has 18 residues. DNA for the CDR3: TGCGCCAGCAGCCCCGGACAGGGGTCGGTAACGGGGAGAACTGAAGCTTTCTTT. Translating it yields CASSPGQGSVTGRTEAFF. Drawing the rest from reference TRBV5-1 and TRBJ1-1, the complete variable domain is KAGVTQTPRYLIKTRGQQVTLSCSPISGHRSVSWYQQTPGQGLQFLFEYFSETQRNKGNFPGRFSGRQFSNSRSEMNVSTLELGDSALYLCASSPGQGSVTGRTEAFFGQGTRLTVV.

The chain uses TRBV14 and TRBJ2-1; D might be TRBD2 (6 bases). V was cut by 5 bases and J by 3 bases, with 17 bases left in between. CDR3 length: 16 amino acids. Looked up from germline, CDR1 is SGHDN and CDR2 is FVKESK. CDR3 sequence (DNA): TGTGCCAGCAGCTCCGGGTGGGCGGGAATCTACAATGAGCAGTTCTTC. This codes for CASSSGWAGIYNEQFF.

The V gene is TRBV6-6, the J gene TRBJ1-5; the D is unclear. V was cut by 5 bases and J by 2 bases, with 19 bases left in between. Per germline, CDR1 MNHNY and CDR2 SVGAGI (reference sequence). This CDR3 has 17 residues. CDR3: CASSPFGLVGGNQPQHF. DNA of the CDR3: TGTGCCAGCAGTCCCTTTGGCCTCGTCGGGGGCAATCAGCCCCAGCATTTT.

This clone turned up a few times. The chain joins TRBV15 to TRBJ1-5; D gene unclear. Deletions cut 0 bases from V and 1 base from J, with 7 bases between. Germline CDR1 and CDR2: LNHNV and YYDKDF (reference sequence). The CDR3 is 15 amino acids. The CDR3 coding sequence is TGTGCCACCAGCAGAGAACCAGTGAGCAATCAGCCCCAGCATTTT. It encodes CATSREPVSNQPQHF.

In its sample, this clone was seen a few times. The chain combines TRBV7-8 with TRBJ1-1, with TRBD1 as a possible D gene (6 bases). CDR1 is SGHVS and CDR2 is FQNEAQ in the germline V gene. V was pared by 7 bases and J by 3 bases, with 12 bases between. The CDR3 length is 13 residues. CDR3 in amino acids: CASTQTGYTEAFF. The CDR3 DNA reads TGTGCCAGCACACAGACAGGATACACTGAAGCTTTCTTT.

V is TRBV18 and J is TRBJ2-5; 12 bases agree with TRBD2. Germline loops: CDR1 KGHSH, CDR2 LQKENI. V trimming: 4 bases; J trimming: 5 bases; junction bases outside the gene matches: 8. CDR3 size: 16 residues. The CDR3 region is CASSLLTSGGIETQYF. The CDR3 DNA follows: TGTGCCAGCTCACTGCTGACTAGCGGGGGAATTGAGACCCAGTACTTC.

The V call is TRBV5-1, the J call TRBJ2-1; 7 bases are a match to TRBD1. V was clipped by 0 bases and J by 3 bases; unmatched bases: 6. This CDR3 is 16 amino acids long. Germline assignment: CDR1 SGHRS and CDR2 YFSETQ. Here the CDR3 DNA reads TGCGCCAGCAGCTTGGTTCGACAGGGAAACTACAATGAGCAGTTCTTC. Its translation: CASSLVRQGNYNEQFF. Complete variable domain (other parts from reference TRBV5-1 and TRBJ2-1): KAGVTQTPRYLIKTRGQQVTLSCSPISGHRSVSWYQQTPGQGLQFLFEYFSETQRNKGNFPGRFSGRQFSNSRSEMNVSTLELGDSALYLCASSLVRQGNYNEQFFGPGTRLTVL.

The sample holds one count of this clone. The rearrangement uses TRBV2 and TRBJ2-3; TRBD2 agrees at 10 bases. The CDR3 has 17 residues. Looked up from germline, CDR1 is SNHLY and CDR2 is FYNNEI. V trimming: 6 bases; J trimming: 1 base; junction bases outside the gene matches: 10. The CDR3 is CASSARLAGVGTDTQYF. CDR3 in DNA: TGTGCCAGCAGCGCCCGTCTAGCGGGAGTAGGCACAGATACGCAGTATTTT.

The V and J genes are TRBV30 and TRBJ1-2; perhaps TRBD1 as D (5 bases). CDR3 size: 13 residues. V shed 1 base and J shed 7 bases, with 13 bases lying between them. Germline V gene data show CDR1 as GTSNPN and CDR2 as SVGIG (reference sequence). CDR3 loop: CAWSARGESGYTF. The CDR3 DNA sequence: TGTGCCTGGAGTGCCCGGGGGGAGTCTGGCTACACCTTC.

The chain joins TRBV5-8 to TRBJ1-1, with unresolved D. V shed 5 bases and J shed 4 bases, with 18 bases lying between them. CDR1 is SGHTS and CDR2 is YDEGEE in the germline V gene. The CDR3 has 15 residues. The CDR3 here is CASSQIFGPVTEAFF. The DNA of the CDR3 is TGTGCCAGCAGTCAAATATTTGGCCCAGTCACTGAAGCTTTCTTT.

This clone was counted a single time. The rearrangement uses TRBV5-1 and TRBJ1-1; D is possibly TRBD1 (5 bases). V was pared by 7 bases and J by 0 bases, with 16 bases between. The CDR3 spans 15 residues. The V gene's germline CDR1 is SGHRS and CDR2 YFSETQ. CDR3 nucleotide sequence: TGCGCCAGCCGTGGGGCGACAATTATGAACACTGAAGCTTTCTTT. This gives the protein CASRGATIMNTEAFF.

This clone was detected a few times. The CDR3 nucleotides read TGTGCCAGCAGCCTATCACTAGCCCGACGGGGGGCCGGAAACACCATATATTTT. It yields the protein CASSLSLARRGAGNTIYF. The genes are TRBV11-2 and TRBJ1-3; D is possibly TRBD1 (6 bases). In germline, CDR1 is SGHAT, CDR2 FQNNGV. The CDR3 contains 18 residues. Trimming took off 5 bases at V and 4 bases at J, with 24 bases between the two ends.

The chain links TRBV5-1 to TRBJ1-1; 8 bases align to TRBD1. The CDR3 spans 14 residues. Looked up from germline, CDR1 is SGHRS and CDR2 is YFSETQ. Trimming at V came to 6 bases and at J to 1 base, leaving 5 bases not matched to a gene. The CDR3 is CASTSGTGNTEAFF. The CDR3 coding sequence is TGCGCCAGCACCTCAGGGACAGGGAACACTGAAGCTTTCTTT.

The chain recombines TRBV11-2 with TRBJ2-3; 11 bases are shared with TRBD2. V trimming: 5 bases; J trimming: 5 bases; junction bases outside the gene matches: 6. Germline-derived CDR1 and CDR2 are SGHAT and FQNNGV. The CDR3 runs to 15 residues. For the CDR3, the DNA is TGTGCCAGCAGCAAACTAGCGGGAGCCGGAGATACGCAGTATTTT. Its translation is CASSKLAGAGDTQYF.

The V call is TRBV5-1, the J call TRBJ2-2, with D perhaps matching TRBD2 (7 bases). Trimming took 5 bases from V and 4 from J, leaving 21 bases between them. This CDR3 is 17 amino acids long. The germline V gene has CDR1 SGHRS and CDR2 YFSETQ. The CDR3 region is CASRKEGGLATTGELFF. DNA of the CDR3: TGCGCCAGCAGAAAGGAGGGGGGGCTAGCGACCACCGGGGAGCTGTTTTTT.

The gene calls are TRBV7-8 and TRBJ2-1, with D perhaps TRBD2 (7 bases). CDR1 SGHVS and CDR2 FQNEAQ come from the germline V gene. The germline V and J ends were trimmed by 0 bases and 6 bases, with 9 bases remaining between them. The length of the CDR3 is 14 residues. CDR3 in amino acids: CASSLAGGANEQFF. In DNA form, the CDR3 reads TGTGCCAGCAGCTTAGCGGGGGGGGCCAATGAGCAGTTCTTC.

This clone was observed a single time. The rearrangement uses TRBV14 and TRBJ2-1, with D possibly being TRBD1 (6 bases). The germline CDR1 and CDR2 sequences are SGHDN and FVKESK. Trimming removed 4 bases from V and 8 bases from J, with 21 bases in between. This CDR3 is built from 16 residues. The CDR3 protein is CASSPFSGVVVDEQFF. The CDR3 nucleotides read TGTGCCAGCAGCCCTTTTTCAGGGGTAGTAGTCGATGAGCAGTTCTTC. Drawing the rest from reference TRBV14 and TRBJ2-1, the complete variable domain is EAGVTQFPSHSVIEKGQTVTLRCDPISGHDNLYWYRRVMGKEIKFLLHFVKESKQDESGMPNNRFLAERTGGTYSTLKVQPAELEDSGVYFCASSPFSGVVVDEQFFGPGTRLTVL.

This clone was counted a few times. This chain connects TRBV10-2 to TRBJ1-2; D gene ambiguous. This CDR3 contains 14 residues. Trimming stripped 2 bases from V and 5 bases from J, with 12 bases between. The germline V gene encodes CDR1 WSHSY and CDR2 SAAADI. CDR3 in DNA: TGCGCCAGCAGTGAGCGGCGGGAGATGTATGGCTACACCTTC. Protein: CASSERREMYGYTF.

The CDR3 bases are TGTGCCAGCTCCCTTAACGACAGGGGAAATGGCTACACCTTC. It encodes CASSLNDRGNGYTF. J is TRBJ1-2 and V is TRBV18; 8 nucleotides agree with TRBD1. Germline CDR1 and CDR2: KGHSH and LQKENI. The length of the CDR3 is 14 residues. Trimming at V came to 6 bases and at J to 6 bases, leaving 9 bases not matched to a gene.

CDR3 bases: TGTGCCACCAGTGATTCCTCTAGCACCCCTGGCTATGAGCAGTTCTTC. It is translated as CATSDSSSTPGYEQFF. This chain joins TRBV24-1 and TRBJ2-1, with D maybe TRBD2 (5 bases). Deletions cut 2 bases from V and 8 bases from J, with 18 bases between. In germline, CDR1 is KGHDR, CDR2 SFDVKD. There are 16 residues in the CDR3.

The chain has TRBV18 and TRBJ2-3, with TRBD2 as a possible D gene (6 bases). V dropped 3 bases and J dropped 4 bases, with 17 bases sitting between them. Germline-derived CDR1 and CDR2 are KGHSH and LQKENI. The CDR3 spans 16 residues. This CDR3 reads CASSPPAGRGADTQYF. The CDR3 DNA follows: TGTGCCAGCTCACCGCCGGCGGGGAGAGGGGCAGATACGCAGTATTTT.

This clone was found once. This sequence joins TRBV11-3 and TRBJ2-1; 9 nucleotides agree with TRBD2. The CDR3 runs 16 residues. Looked up from germline, CDR1 is SGHNT and CDR2 is YENEEA. Trimming removed 5 bases from V and 0 bases from J; junction bases left unmatched: 5. CDR3 amino acids: CASSPTSGGSYNEQFF. CDR3 in DNA: TGTGCCAGCAGCCCGACTAGCGGTGGCTCCTACAATGAGCAGTTCTTC.

The count of this clone is one. J is TRBJ2-5 and V is TRBV7-9, with a possible D match to TRBD2 (5 bases). The length of the CDR3 is 14 residues. Trimming removed 4 bases from V and 1 base from J, with 10 bases in between. The germline CDR1 and CDR2 sequences are SEHNR and FQNEAQ (reference sequence). CDR3 loop: CASSSSAGQETQYF. CDR3 bases: TGTGCCAGCAGCTCGTCTGCGGGCCAAGAGACCCAGTACTTC. Looking up the rest from reference TRBV7-9 and TRBJ2-5 gives the full variable domain: DTGVSQNPRHKITKRGQNVTFRCDPISEHNRLYWYRQTLGQGPEFLTYFQNEAQLEKSRLLSDRFSAERPKGSFSTLEIQRTEQGDSAMYLCASSSSAGQETQYFGPGTRLLVL.

The rearrangement links TRBV2 to TRBJ1-2; no firm D call. Looked up from germline, CDR1 is SNHLY and CDR2 is FYNNEI. This CDR3 contains 12 residues. Deletions cut 5 bases from V and 3 bases from J, with 7 bases between. The CDR3 DNA reads TGTGCCAGCAGTTCGGCAGACTATGGCTACACCTTC. Its protein product is CASSSADYGYTF.

The chain is built from TRBV5-1 and TRBJ2-3; D call uncertain. The germline CDR1 and CDR2 sequences are SGHRS and YFSETQ. The CDR3 loop spans 12 amino acids. V lost 4 bases and J 5 bases, leaving 8 bases between the germline ends. Here the CDR3 DNA reads TGCGCCAGCAGCCTGCCTGGAGATACGCAGTATTTT. This codes for CASSLPGDTQYF.